The T cell receptor beta chain under discussion was sequenced for a study of T cell responses to AZD1222 COVID-19 vaccine. Findings of the study overall: White British ancestry dominated among donors, who included more females, and clonal diversity was possibly underestimated. Among AZD1222 vaccinees, only six or seven were seropositive at baseline.

Sequencing used immunoSEQ multiplex PCR; TCRdb keeps in-frame clones, though not all of them. The sample has over 150,000 clones; around nine tenths are singletons. The CDR3 is 14 residues long. The trim removed 1 base at V and 8 bases at J, leaving 5 bases unmatched. Germline V lookup: CDR1 SGHVS, CDR2 FQNEAQ. A note on this clone: Its target is unknown.

Sequenced here: peripheral blood, sampled on day 0 of AZD1222 vaccination. This chain joins TRBV7-8 and TRBJ1-1; TRBD1 matches 9 bases. The receptor was isolated from an adult in good health. The chain's CDR3 is CASSLEGTGTEAFF. The CDR3 region has the DNA TGTGCCAGCAGCTTAGAGGGGACAGGGACCGAAGCTTTCTTT.